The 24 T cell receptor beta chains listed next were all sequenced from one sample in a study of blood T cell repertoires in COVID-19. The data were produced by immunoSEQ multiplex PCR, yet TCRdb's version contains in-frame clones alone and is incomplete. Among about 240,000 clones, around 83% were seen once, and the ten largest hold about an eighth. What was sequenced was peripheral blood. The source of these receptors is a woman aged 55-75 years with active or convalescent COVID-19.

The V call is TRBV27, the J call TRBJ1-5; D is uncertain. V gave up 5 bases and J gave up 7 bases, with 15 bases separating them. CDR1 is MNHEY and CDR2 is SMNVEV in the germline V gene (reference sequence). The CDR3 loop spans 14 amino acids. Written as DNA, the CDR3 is TGTGCCAGCAGTAGCCTGGGCGGGCACCAGCCCCAGCATTTT. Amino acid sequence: CASSSLGGHQPQHF.

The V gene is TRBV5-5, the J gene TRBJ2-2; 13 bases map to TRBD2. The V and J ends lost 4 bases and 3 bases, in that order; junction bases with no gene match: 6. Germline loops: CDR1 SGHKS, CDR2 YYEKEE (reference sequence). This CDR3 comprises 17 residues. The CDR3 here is CASSPWTSGGDTGELFF. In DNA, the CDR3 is TGTGCCAGCAGCCCCTGGACTAGCGGGGGAGACACCGGGGAGCTGTTTTTT.

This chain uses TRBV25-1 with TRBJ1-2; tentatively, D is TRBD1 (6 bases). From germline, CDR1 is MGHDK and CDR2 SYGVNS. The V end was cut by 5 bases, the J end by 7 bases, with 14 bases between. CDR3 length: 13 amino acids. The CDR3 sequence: CASSRLGGGGYTF. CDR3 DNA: TGTGCCAGCAGTCGCCTAGGGGGGGGTGGCTACACCTTC.

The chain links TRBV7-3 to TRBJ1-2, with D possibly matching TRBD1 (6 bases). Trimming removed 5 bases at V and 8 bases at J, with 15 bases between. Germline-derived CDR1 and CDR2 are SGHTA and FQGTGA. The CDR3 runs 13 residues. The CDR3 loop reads CASSPGAGDGYTF. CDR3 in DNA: TGTGCCAGCAGCCCCGGGGCAGGGGACGGCTACACCTTC.

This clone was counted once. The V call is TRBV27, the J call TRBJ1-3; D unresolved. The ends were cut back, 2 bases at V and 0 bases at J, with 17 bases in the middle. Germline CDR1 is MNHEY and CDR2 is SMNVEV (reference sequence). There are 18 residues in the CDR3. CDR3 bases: TGTGCCAGCAGTTTAACCCTGGCGGGCAGCTTCTCTGGAAACACCATATATTTT. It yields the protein CASSLTLAGSFSGNTIYF.

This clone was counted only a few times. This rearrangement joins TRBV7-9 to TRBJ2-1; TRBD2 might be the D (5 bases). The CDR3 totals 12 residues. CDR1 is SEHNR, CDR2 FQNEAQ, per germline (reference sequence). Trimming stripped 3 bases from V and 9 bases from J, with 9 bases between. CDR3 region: CASSFSEGEQFF. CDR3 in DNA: TGTGCCAGCAGCTTTAGTGAGGGTGAGCAGTTCTTC.

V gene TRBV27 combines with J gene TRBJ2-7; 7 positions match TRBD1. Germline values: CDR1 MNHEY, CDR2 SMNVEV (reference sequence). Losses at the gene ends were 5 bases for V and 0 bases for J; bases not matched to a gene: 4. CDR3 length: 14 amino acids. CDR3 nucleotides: TGTGCCAGCAGTCCGAACAGGGGCTCCTACGAGCAGTACTTC. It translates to CASSPNRGSYEQYF.

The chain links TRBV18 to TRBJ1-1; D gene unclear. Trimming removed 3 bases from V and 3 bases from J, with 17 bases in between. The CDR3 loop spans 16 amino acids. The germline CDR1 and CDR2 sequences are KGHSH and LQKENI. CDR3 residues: CASSPREGEGYTEAFF. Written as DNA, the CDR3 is TGTGCCAGCTCACCTCGGGAGGGCGAAGGGTACACTGAAGCTTTCTTT.

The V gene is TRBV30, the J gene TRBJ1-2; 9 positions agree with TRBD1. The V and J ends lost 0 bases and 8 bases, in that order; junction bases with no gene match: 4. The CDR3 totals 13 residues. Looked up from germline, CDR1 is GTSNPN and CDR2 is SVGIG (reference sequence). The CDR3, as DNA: TGTGCCTGGAGTGTACAGGGGGCGATAGGCTACACCTTC. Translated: CAWSVQGAIGYTF.

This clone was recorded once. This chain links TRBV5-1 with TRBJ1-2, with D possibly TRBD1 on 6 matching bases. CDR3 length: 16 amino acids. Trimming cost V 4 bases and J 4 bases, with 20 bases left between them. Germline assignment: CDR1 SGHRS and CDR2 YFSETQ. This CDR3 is CASSPTHRDTGYGYTF. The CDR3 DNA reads TGCGCCAGCAGCCCAACTCACAGGGATACGGGCTATGGCTACACCTTC.

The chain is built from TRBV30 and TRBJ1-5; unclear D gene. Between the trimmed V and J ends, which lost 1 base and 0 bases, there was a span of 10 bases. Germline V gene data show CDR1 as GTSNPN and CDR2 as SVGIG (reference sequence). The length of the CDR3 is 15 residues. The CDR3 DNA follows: TGTGCCTGGAGTGACCAGGCTTATAGCAATCAGCCCCAGCATTTT. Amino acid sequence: CAWSDQAYSNQPQHF.

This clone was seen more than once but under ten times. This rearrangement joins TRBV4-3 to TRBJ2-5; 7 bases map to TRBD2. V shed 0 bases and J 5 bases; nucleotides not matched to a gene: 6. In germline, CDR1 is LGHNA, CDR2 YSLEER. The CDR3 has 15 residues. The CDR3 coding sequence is TGCGCCAGCAGCCAAGATAGCGGGTTGGGGGAGACCCAGTACTTC. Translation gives CASSQDSGLGETQYF.

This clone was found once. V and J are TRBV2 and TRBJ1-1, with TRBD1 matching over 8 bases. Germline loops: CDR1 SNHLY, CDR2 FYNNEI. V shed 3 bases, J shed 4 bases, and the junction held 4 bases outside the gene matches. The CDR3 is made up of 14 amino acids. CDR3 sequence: CASSDGRGRTEAFF. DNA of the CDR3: TGTGCCAGCAGTGATGGCAGGGGGCGCACTGAAGCTTTCTTT.

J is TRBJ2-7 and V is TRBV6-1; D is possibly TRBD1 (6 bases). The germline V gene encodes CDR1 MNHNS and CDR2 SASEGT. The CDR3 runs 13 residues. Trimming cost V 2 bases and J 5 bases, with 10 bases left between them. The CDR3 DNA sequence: TGTGCCAGCAGTGAACAGGGGCCGGACGAGCAGTACTTC. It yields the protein CASSEQGPDEQYF.

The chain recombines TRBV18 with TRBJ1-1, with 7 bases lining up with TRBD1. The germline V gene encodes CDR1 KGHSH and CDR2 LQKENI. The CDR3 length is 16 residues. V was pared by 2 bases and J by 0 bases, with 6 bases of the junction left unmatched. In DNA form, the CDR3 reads TGTGCCAGCTCACCAGTGGACAGGCTGCTGAACACTGAAGCTTTCTTT. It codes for CASSPVDRLLNTEAFF.

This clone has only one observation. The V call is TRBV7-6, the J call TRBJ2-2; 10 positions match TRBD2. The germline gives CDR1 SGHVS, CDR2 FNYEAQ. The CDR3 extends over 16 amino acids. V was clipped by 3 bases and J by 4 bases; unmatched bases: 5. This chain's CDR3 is CASSFTSGVTTGELFF. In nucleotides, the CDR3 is TGTGCCAGCAGCTTTACTAGCGGGGTGACCACCGGGGAGCTGTTTTTT.

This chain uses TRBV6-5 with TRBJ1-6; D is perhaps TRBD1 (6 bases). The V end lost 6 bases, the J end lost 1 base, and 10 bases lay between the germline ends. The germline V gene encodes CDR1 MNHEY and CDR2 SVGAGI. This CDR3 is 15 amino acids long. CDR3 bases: TGTGCCAGCAGACCCGACAGGTCCTATAATTCACCCCTCCACTTT. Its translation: CASRPDRSYNSPLHF.

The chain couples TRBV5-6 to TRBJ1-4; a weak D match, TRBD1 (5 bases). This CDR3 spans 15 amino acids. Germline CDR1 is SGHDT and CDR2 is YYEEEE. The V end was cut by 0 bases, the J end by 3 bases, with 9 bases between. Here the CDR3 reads CASSLGGGPNEKLFF. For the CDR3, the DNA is TGTGCCAGCAGCTTGGGCGGGGGACCTAATGAAAAACTGTTTTTT.

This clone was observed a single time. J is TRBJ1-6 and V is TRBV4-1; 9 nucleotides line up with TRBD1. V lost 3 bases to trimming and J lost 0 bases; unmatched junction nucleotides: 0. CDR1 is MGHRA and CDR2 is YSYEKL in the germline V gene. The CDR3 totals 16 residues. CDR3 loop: CASSQTGGSYNSPLHF. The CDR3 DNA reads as TGCGCCAGCAGCCAGACAGGGGGCTCCTATAATTCACCCCTCCACTTT.

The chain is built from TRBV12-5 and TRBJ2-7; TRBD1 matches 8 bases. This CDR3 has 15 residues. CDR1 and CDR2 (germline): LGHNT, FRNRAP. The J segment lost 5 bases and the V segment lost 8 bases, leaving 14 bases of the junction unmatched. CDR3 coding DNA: TGTGCTAGTAGCCTTGACAGGGGCGTTATAGACGAGCAGTACTTC. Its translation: CASSLDRGVIDEQYF. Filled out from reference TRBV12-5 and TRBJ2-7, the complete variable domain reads DARVTQTPRHKVTEMGQEVTMRCQPILGHNTVFWYRQTMMQGLELLAYFRNRAPLDDSGMPKDRFSAEMPDATLATLKIQPSEPRDSAVYFCASSLDRGVIDEQYFGPGTRLTVT.

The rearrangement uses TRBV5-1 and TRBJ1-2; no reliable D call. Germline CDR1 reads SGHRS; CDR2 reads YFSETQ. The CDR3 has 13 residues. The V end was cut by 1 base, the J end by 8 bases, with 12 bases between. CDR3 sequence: CASSLPTAGGYTF. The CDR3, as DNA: TGCGCCAGCAGCTTGCCCACCGCAGGCGGCTACACCTTC. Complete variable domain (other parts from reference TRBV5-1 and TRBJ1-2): KAGVTQTPRYLIKTRGQQVTLSCSPISGHRSVSWYQQTPGQGLQFLFEYFSETQRNKGNFPGRFSGRQFSNSRSEMNVSTLELGDSALYLCASSLPTAGGYTFGSGTRLTVV.

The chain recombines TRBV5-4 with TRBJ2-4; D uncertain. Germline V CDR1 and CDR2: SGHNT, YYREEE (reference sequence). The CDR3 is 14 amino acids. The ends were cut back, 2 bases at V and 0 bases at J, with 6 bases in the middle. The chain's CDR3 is CASSLQLAKNIQYF. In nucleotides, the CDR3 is TGTGCCAGCAGCTTACAGCTAGCCAAAAACATTCAGTACTTC.

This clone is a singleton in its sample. The CDR3 DNA reads as TGCGCCAGCAGCTTGCTGGGACAGCCTTACAATGAGCAGTTCTTC. Amino acids: CASSLLGQPYNEQFF. The chain links TRBV5-1 to TRBJ2-1; 7 bases are shared with TRBD1. J was trimmed by 4 bases and V by 1 base; bases with no gene match: 5. CDR1 is SGHRS, CDR2 YFSETQ, per germline. The CDR3 extends over 15 amino acids.

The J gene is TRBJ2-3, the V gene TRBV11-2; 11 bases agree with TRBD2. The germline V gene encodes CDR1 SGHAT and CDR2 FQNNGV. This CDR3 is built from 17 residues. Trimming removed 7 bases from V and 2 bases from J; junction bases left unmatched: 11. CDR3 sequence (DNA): TGTGCCAGCACCACCCAACGACTAGCGGGGTACACAGATACGCAGTATTTT. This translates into CASTTQRLAGYTDTQYF.